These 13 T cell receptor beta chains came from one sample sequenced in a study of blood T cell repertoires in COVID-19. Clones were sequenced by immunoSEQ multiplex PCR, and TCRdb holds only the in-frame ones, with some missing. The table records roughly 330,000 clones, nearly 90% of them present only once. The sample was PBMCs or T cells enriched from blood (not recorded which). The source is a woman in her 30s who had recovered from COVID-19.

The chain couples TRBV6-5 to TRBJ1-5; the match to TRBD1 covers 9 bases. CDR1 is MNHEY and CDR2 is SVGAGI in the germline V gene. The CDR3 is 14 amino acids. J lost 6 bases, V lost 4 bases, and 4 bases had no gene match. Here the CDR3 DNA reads TGTGCCAGCAGTTGCGGGACAGGGATTCAGCCCCAGCATTTT. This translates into CASSCGTGIQPQHF.

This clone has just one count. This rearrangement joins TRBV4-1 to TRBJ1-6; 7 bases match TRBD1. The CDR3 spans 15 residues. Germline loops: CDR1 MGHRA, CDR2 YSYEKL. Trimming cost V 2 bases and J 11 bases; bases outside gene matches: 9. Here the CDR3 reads CASSQQGGSMAPLHF. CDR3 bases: TGCGCCAGCAGCCAACAGGGGGGCTCTATGGCACCCCTCCACTTT.

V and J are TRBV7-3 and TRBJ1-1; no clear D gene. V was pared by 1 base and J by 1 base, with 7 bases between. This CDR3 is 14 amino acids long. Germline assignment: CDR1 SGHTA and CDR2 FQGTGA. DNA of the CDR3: TGTGCCAGCAGCTTAAACCCGGGGAACACTGAAGCTTTCTTT. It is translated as CASSLNPGNTEAFF.

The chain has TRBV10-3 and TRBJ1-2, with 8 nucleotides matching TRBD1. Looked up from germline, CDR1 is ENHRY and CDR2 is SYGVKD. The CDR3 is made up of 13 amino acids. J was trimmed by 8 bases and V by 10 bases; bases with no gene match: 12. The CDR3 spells CATSSGGTGGYTF. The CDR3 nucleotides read TGTGCCACCTCATCGGGTGGGACAGGCGGCTACACCTTC.

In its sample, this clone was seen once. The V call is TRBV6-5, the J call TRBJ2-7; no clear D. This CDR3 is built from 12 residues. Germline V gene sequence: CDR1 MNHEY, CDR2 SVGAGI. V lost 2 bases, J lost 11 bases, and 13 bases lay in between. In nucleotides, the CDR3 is TGTGCCAGCAGTTACGGGCCTTCGGAAGAGTACTTC. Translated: CASSYGPSEEYF.

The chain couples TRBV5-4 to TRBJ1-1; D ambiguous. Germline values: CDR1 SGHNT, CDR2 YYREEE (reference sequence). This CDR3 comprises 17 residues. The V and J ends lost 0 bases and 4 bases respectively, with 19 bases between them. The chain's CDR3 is CASSLGLVGPGGTEAFF. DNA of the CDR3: TGTGCCAGCAGCTTGGGTTTGGTAGGGCCGGGAGGCACTGAAGCTTTCTTT.

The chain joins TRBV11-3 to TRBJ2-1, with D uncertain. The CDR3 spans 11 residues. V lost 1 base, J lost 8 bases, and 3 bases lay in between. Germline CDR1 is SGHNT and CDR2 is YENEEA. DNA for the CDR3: TGTGCCAGCAGCTTAGCGGATGAGCAGTTCTTC. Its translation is CASSLADEQFF.

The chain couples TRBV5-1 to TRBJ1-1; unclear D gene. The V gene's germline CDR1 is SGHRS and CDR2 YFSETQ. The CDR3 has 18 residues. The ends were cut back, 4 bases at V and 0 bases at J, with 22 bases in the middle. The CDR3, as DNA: TGCGCCAGCAGCGTCCACCGACCGGGAGAAAGGGTGAACACTGAAGCTTTCTTT. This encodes CASSVHRPGERVNTEAFF.

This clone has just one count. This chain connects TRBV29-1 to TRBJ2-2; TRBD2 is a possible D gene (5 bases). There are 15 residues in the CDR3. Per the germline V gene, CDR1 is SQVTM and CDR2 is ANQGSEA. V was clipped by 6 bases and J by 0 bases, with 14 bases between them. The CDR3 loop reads CSVNGREPNTGELFF. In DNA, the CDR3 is TGCAGCGTCAATGGACGGGAACCGAACACCGGGGAGCTGTTTTTT.

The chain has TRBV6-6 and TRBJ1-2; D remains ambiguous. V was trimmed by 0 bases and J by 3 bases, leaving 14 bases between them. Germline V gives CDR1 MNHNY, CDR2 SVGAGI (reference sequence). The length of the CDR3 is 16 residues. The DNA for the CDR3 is TGTGCCAGCAGTTACTCGTGGCAGAACCCTCACTATGGCTACACCTTC. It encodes CASSYSWQNPHYGYTF.

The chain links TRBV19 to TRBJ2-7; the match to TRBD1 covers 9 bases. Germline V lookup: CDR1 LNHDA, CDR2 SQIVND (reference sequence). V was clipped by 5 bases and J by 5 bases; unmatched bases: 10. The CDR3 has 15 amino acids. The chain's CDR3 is CASSPPGTGLHEQYF. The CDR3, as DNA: TGTGCCAGTAGTCCTCCAGGGACAGGGCTCCACGAGCAGTACTTC.

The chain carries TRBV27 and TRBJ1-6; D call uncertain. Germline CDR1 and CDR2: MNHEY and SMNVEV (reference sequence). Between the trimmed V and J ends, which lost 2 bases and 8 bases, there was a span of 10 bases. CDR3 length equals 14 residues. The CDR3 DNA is TGTGCCAGCAGTTTAGGTCTGGGAGATTCACCCCTCCACTTT. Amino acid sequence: CASSLGLGDSPLHF.

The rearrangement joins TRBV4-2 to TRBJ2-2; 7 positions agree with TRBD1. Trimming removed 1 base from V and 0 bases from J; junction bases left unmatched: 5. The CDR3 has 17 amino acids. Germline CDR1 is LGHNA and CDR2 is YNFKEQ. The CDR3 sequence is CASSQAVGGANTGELFF. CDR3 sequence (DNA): TGTGCCAGCAGCCAAGCCGTAGGGGGCGCGAACACCGGGGAGCTGTTTTTT.